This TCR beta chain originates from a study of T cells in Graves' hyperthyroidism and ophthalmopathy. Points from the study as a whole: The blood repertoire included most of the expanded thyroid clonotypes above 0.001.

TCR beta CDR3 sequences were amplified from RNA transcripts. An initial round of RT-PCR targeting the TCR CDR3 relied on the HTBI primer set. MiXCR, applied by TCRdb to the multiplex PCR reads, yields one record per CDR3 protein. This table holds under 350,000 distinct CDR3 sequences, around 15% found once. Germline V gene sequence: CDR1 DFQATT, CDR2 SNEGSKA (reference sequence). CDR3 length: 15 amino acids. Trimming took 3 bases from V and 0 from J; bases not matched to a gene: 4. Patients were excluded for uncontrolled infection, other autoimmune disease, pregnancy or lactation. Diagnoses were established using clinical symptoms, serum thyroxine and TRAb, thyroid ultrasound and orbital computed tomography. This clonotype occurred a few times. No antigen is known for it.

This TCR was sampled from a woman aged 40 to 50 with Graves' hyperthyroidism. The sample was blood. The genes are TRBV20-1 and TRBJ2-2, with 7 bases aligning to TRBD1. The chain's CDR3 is CSASTQGANTGELFF. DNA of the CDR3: TGCAGTGCTAGTACCCAGGGGGCGAACACCGGGGAGCTGTTTTTT.